This is a list of T cell receptor beta chains from one sample in a study of CD8+ T cells in alopecia areata. Some clones are missing from TCRdb's copy, which holds only in-frame ones; the method was immunoSEQ multiplex PCR. This table holds roughly 150,000 clones, 50% to 65% found once. Sequences were obtained from CD4+ T cells sorted from blood. The receptors were sampled from a human donor in good health. The CDR3 runs from the conserved cysteine through the conserved F or W. A D gene is named only where the DNA matches it firmly. Size values are once, few and many counts, or a class for expanded clones, and some rows have none.

TRBV7-9	-	TRBJ1-5	-	TGTGCCAGCAGCTTGGGCGGACAGCTCAATCAGCCCCAGCATTTT	CASSLGGQLNQPQHF
TRBV7-2	-	TRBJ2-2	-	TGTGCCAGCAGCTTAGCTCAGGGTTCCTGGGAGCTGTTTTTT	CASSLAQGSWELFF
TRBV7-3	TRBD2	TRBJ2-7	-	TGTGCCAGCAGCTTGGGGGGGAACATCGGCTCCTACGAGCAGTACTTC	CASSLGGNIGSYEQYF
TRBV27	TRBD1	TRBJ2-6	once	TGTGCCAGCAGTTTGGTGAAGGGGGCCTCTGGGGCCAACGTCCTGACTTTC	CASSLVKGASGANVLTF
TRBV29-1	-	TRBJ2-7	-	TGCAGCGTTGAAGCGGGCCAGTACTCCTACGAGCAGTACTTC	CSVEAGQYSYEQYF
TRBV29-1	-	TRBJ1-2	few	TGCAGCGTTGGGGTTAACTATGGCTACACCTTC	CSVGVNYGYTF
TRBV28	-	TRBJ2-7	-	TGTGCCAGCAGTTTCTCCGACCCGGCTCCCGAGCAGTACTTC	CASSFSDPAPEQYF
TRBV30	-	TRBJ1-5	-	TGTGCCTGGAGTCCGCCGACGGCTTGGCTCCAGCATTTT	CAWSPPTAWLQHF
TRBV27	-	TRBJ1-5	-	TGTGCCAGCAGTTTAACAAGGGATAAGCCCCAGCATTTT	CASSLTRDKPQHF
TRBV5-1	-	TRBJ2-2	few	TGCGCCAGCAGACTCACTATATTAACCGGGGAGCTGTTTTTT	CASRLTILTGELFF
TRBV7-9	-	TRBJ2-6	-	TGTGCCAGCAGCCCCTTCGGCGGATACTCTGGGGCCAACGTCCTGACTTTC	CASSPFGGYSGANVLTF
TRBV29-1	TRBD2	TRBJ2-3	-	TGCAGCGTGATGACTAGCCTTAGCACAGATACGCAGTATTTT	CSVMTSLSTDTQYF
TRBV5-1	TRBD1	TRBJ2-6	-	TGCGCCAGCAGCTTACAGACAGGGACCTCTGGGGCCAACGTCCTGACTTTC	CASSLQTGTSGANVLTF
TRBV29-1	TRBD1	TRBJ1-1	few	TGCAGCGTTACCAGGGGGCCTGGAACTGAAGCTTTCTTT	CSVTRGPGTEAFF
TRBV9	-	TRBJ2-7	once	TGTGCCAGCAGCGGCGGACAGCCTACCTACGAGCAGTACTTC	CASSGGQPTYEQYF
TRBV29-1	TRBD2	TRBJ2-2	few	TGCAGCGTTGTGACTAGCGGGACGAACACCGGGGAGCTGTTTTTT	CSVVTSGTNTGELFF
TRBV2	-	TRBJ1-3	-	TGTGCCAGCAAAATTAGTTCGACCTCTGGAAACACCATATATTTT	CASKISSTSGNTIYF
TRBV28	-	TRBJ2-6	many	TGTGCCACCTCTGGGGCCAACGTCCTGACTTTC	CATSGANVLTF
TRBV7-2	-	TRBJ1-1	-	TGTGCCAGCAGCCCTACAGGGCCGGCGAACACTGAAGCTTTCTTT	CASSPTGPANTEAFF
TRBV25-1	-	TRBJ2-5	-	TGTGCCAGCAGTGCACAAGAGACCCAGTACTTC	CASSAQETQYF
TRBV7-9	-	TRBJ1-1	-	TGTGCCAGCAGCTTAGGGGGCCAGGGGTGGACTGAAGCTTTCTTT	CASSLGGQGWTEAFF
TRBV2	-	TRBJ2-5	-	TGTGCCAGCAGTGATCAGGGTACAGAGACCCAGTACTTC	CASSDQGTETQYF
TRBV15	-	TRBJ1-2	few	TGTGCCACCAGCAGAGATCCTCTCGGGGACTATGGCTACACCTTC	CATSRDPLGDYGYTF
TRBV27	-	TRBJ1-1	-	TGTGCCAGCAGCTTTTCTGAGGATTTAAACACTGAAGCTTTCTTT	CASSFSEDLNTEAFF
TRBV29-1	-	TRBJ2-1	-	TGCAGCGTTCCGGCCGGGGTAAATGAGCAGTTCTTC	CSVPAGVNEQFF
TRBV7-8	-	TRBJ1-2	-	TGTGCCAGCAGCCCCAACCAGCTCAGGGCTGGCTACACCTTC	CASSPNQLRAGYTF
TRBV6-1	-	TRBJ2-5	-	TGTGCCAGCACAAGGCGCACCCAAGAGACCCAGTACTTC	CASTRRTQETQYF
TRBV25-1	TRBD1	TRBJ1-5	-	TGTGCCAGCGCCAGGTCAGGGGGCGGGAATCAGCCCCAGCATTTT	CASARSGGGNQPQHF
TRBV7-9	-	TRBJ2-7	-	TGTGCCAGCAGCTTTAAAGGGGACGAGCAGTACTTC	CASSFKGDEQYF
TRBV7-9	-	TRBJ1-4	few	TGTGCCAGCAGCTTAAGTCCCGGCGCTAATGAAAAACTGTTTTTT	CASSLSPGANEKLFF